Below, one TCR beta chain is given with its context. The antigen is undetermined. The sample is drawn from a study of shared clonotypes between healthy human individuals. Study outcomes and limitations: The expectation was that sequencing depth would affect clonotype sharing among donors.

V was trimmed by 3 bases and J by 1 base, leaving 18 bases between them. Germline assignment: CDR1 PRHDT and CDR2 FYEKMQ (reference sequence). This CDR3 has 17 residues. In the authors' methods: ImmunoSEQ gave junction-only sequences without quality scores, so filtering differed. Profiled with immunoSEQ multiplex PCR; TCRdb holds only in-frame clones, not every one. D and trimming were read from the DNA, whereas the V and J calls and clone size are those reported in that table. The data hold 2 million to 2.5 million clones, with 90% to 95% observed a single time. The CD4+ fraction was divided into a CD45RA+ naive subset and a CD45RA-negative memory subset.

This TCR came from a man between 18 and 35 years old in good health. Some clones in this sample may be carry-over from other donors' samples. Specimen: naive CD4+ T cells from PBMCs. Documented subset: CD45RA+ positively selected. The V and J genes are TRBV13 and TRBJ1-2, with a possible D match to TRBD1 (5 bases). CDR3 nucleotide sequence: TGTGCCAGCAGCTTCGGCACAGACAGCTACAATAACTATGGCTACACCTTC. It encodes CASSFGTDSYNNYGYTF.